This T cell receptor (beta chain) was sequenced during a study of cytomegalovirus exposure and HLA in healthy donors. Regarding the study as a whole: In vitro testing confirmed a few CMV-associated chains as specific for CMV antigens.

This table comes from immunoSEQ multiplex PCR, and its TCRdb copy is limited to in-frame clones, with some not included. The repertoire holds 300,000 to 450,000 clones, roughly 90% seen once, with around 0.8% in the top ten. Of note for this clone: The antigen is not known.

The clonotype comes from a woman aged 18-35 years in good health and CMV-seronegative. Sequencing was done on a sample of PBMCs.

CDR3 bases: TGTGCCAGCAGTTATTACTTAACTCCGGGGGACACTGAAGCTTTCTTT. It yields the protein CASSYYLTPGDTEAFF. The rearrangement joins TRBV6-5 to TRBJ1-1, with D possibly being TRBD1 (5 bases). The CDR3 sequence is 16 residues long. Deletions cut 3 bases from V and 3 bases from J, with 17 bases between. CDR1 MNHEY and CDR2 SVGAGI come from the germline V gene.